This T cell receptor beta chain was found in a study of T cell repertoires in ileal Crohn's disease. Using immunoSEQ multiplex PCR, the repertoire was profiled, and TCRdb retains in-frame clones only, with some absent. The sample holds around 7,400 clones, roughly 80% seen once. The CDR3 is made up of 16 amino acids. Germline V lookup: CDR1 SGHKS, CDR2 YYEKEE (reference sequence). Trimming shortened V by 2 bases and J by 4 bases, and 18 bases separated the two germline ends. What was sequenced was ileal tissue. This TCR came from an adult with Crohn's disease. This rearrangement joins TRBV5-5 to TRBJ1-2; D possibly corresponds to TRBD1 (6 bases). The CDR3 sequence: CASSFIRQATSYGYTF. As DNA, the CDR3 is TGTGCCAGCAGCTTCATTCGACAGGCGACCTCCTATGGCTACACCTTC.